This paragraph reports one T cell receptor beta chain. Sequencing was performed with immunoSEQ multiplex PCR; in TCRdb, only in-frame clones are kept and a portion is missing. Of under 200,000 clones listed, 85% to 90% are singletons. The source of the sample is a study of blood T cell repertoires in COVID-19. On the study more broadly: Whether acute or convalescent, the COVID-19 samples came from the United States, Italy and Spain. The analysed material was cDNA or gDNA that came from T cells, B-cell-depleted T cells, or PBMCs.

The CDR3 totals 13 residues. V was trimmed by 7 bases and J by 1 base, leaving 10 bases between them. Germline V gene lookup returns CDR1 LGHDT and CDR2 YNNKEL (reference sequence). V usage is TRBV3-1 (or the pseudogene TRBV3-2) and J usage is TRBJ1-1; a weak D match, TRBD1 (6 bases). The TCR was taken from a man between 18 and 35 years old with active or convalescent COVID-19. Sequenced sample: peripheral blood. The CDR3 DNA is TGTGCCAGCAACCTACAGGGGAACACTGAAGCTTTCTTT. Amino acids: CASNLQGNTEAFF.